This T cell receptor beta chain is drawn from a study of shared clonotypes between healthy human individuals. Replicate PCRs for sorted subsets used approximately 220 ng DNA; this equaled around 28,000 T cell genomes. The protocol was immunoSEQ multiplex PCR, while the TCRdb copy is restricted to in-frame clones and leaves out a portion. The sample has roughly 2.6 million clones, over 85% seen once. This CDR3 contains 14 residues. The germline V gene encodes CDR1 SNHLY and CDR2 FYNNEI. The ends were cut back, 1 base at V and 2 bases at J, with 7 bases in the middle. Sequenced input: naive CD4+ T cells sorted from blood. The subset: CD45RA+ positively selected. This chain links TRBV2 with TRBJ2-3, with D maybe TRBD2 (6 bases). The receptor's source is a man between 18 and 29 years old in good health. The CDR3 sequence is CASSEGGITDTQYF. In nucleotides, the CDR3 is TGTGCCAGCAGTGAAGGCGGGATCACAGATACGCAGTATTTT.